This TCR beta chain originates from a study of blood T cell repertoires in COVID-19. Study-wide context: Both acute and convalescent COVID-19 samples were obtained from the United States, Italy and Spain. PBMCs, B-cell-depleted T cells, or T cells were the source of the cDNA or gDNA that made up the material.

As processed by the authors: It was from reference gene primer amplification that nucleated cell counts were estimated. Assay: immunoSEQ multiplex PCR; the TCRdb copy retains only in-frame clones and omits some. V, J and clone size are those of that table, while D and trimming were read from the DNA. This table holds under 250,000 clones, around nine tenths found once. Germline V gene sequence: CDR1 SGHKS, CDR2 YYEKEE (reference sequence). V lost 3 bases, J lost 0 bases, and 13 bases lay in between. This CDR3 spans 17 amino acids. V gene TRBV5-5 combines with J gene TRBJ2-6; tentatively, D is TRBD1 (5 bases). The sample comprised peripheral blood. This TCR derives from a woman aged 40 to 55 with acute or convalescent COVID-19. The CDR3 protein is CASSSFIRGSGANVLTF. The CDR3 DNA reads TGTGCCAGCAGCTCATTTATTAGGGGCTCTGGGGCCAACGTCCTGACTTTC. The full variable domain, its missing parts supplied by reference TRBV5-5 and TRBJ2-6, is DAGVTQSPTHLIKTRGQQVTLRCSPISGHKSVSWYQQVLGQGPQFIFQYYEKEERGRGNFPDRFSARQFPNYSSELNVNALLLGDSALYLCASSSFIRGSGANVLTFGAGSRLTVL.